The rows below give T cell receptor beta chains drawn from one sample of a study of T cell repertoires in cytomegalovirus infection. TCRdb recomputed calls from the reads with MiXCR, one row per CDR3 protein. The sample holds about 140,000 distinct CDR3 sequences, roughly 6.5% seen once. The sequencing sample was made of PBMCs. The receptors here all came from a human donor in good health (CMV status not recorded). Some clones in this sample may be carry-over from other donors' samples. Each CDR3 is given with its conserved first and last residue. A D gene is named only where the DNA matches it firmly. Part of the rows lack a size; the others show once, few, many or a class for expanded clones.

v_call	d_call	j_call	clone_size	cdr3_nt	cdr3_aa
TRBV28	TRBD2	TRBJ2-3	many	TGTGCCAGCAGTTTGCCCAGCTATAGCGGGGGGGCCACAGATACGCAGTATTTT	CASSLPSYSGGATDTQYF
TRBV7-2	TRBD2	TRBJ2-7	many	TGTGCCAGCAGCTGGACTAGCGGGGGATCCTACGAGCAGTACTTC	CASSWTSGGSYEQYF
TRBV19	-	TRBJ2-2	many	TGTGCCAGTAGTATATCTTCGAACACCGGGGAGCTGTTTTTT	CASSISSNTGELFF
TRBV20-1	-	TRBJ1-1	many	TGCAGTGCCAAGGACGGGCCGGCCGTGAACACTGAAGCTTTCTTT	CSAKDGPAVNTEAFF
TRBV6-6	TRBD2	TRBJ2-1	-	TGTGCCAGCAGTTACCGCGCTAGCGGGGGGGGGACGGAGCAGTTCTTC	CASSYRASGGGTEQFF
TRBV29-1	-	TRBJ2-7	many	TGCAGCGTTGCTGCGTCCTACGAGCAGTACTTC	CSVAASYEQYF
TRBV6-4	-	TRBJ2-5	many	TGTGCCAGCGACACAGGTCAAGAGACCCAGTACTTC	CASDTGQETQYF
TRBV9	-	TRBJ1-1	many	TGTGCCAGCAGCGGCACAGGGTTGATGAACACTGAAGCTTTCTTT	CASSGTGLMNTEAFF
TRBV12-3/TRBV12-4	-	TRBJ1-5	many	TGTGCCAGCAGTTTAGAGAGGAATCAGCCCCAGCATTTT	CASSLERNQPQHF
TRBV7-9	-	TRBJ2-7	many	TGTGCCAGCAGCTTGGGGCGGGGATTCTACGAGCAGTACTTC	CASSLGRGFYEQYF
TRBV5-6	-	TRBJ1-1	medium-sized	TGTGCCAGCAGCTTCCCGGGCGACCCGTATGAAGCTTTCTTT	CASSFPGDPYEAFF
TRBV7-2	TRBD1	TRBJ2-1	many	TGTGCCAGCAGCCCGGCCGGGACAGGGTACAATGAGCAGTTCTTC	CASSPAGTGYNEQFF
TRBV5-6	-	TRBJ1-5	-	TGTGCCAGCAGCATCCAAACAGGAAATCAGCCCCAGCATTTT	CASSIQTGNQPQHF
TRBV11-2	-	TRBJ2-3	-	TGTGCCAGCAGCTCAACAGGGTCGGGCACAGATACGCAGTATTTT	CASSSTGSGTDTQYF
TRBV7-2	-	TRBJ2-1	many	TGTGCCAGCAGCTTAGAGAAAGGGCGGAAGCAGTTCTTC	CASSLEKGRKQFF
TRBV6-2/TRBV6-3	TRBD1	TRBJ1-2	many	TGTGCCAGCAGCAGGGACAGTAACTATGGCTACACCTTC	CASSRDSNYGYTF